This T cell receptor (beta chain) was identified during a study of blood T cell repertoires in COVID-19. Looking at the study overall: Researchers got acute and convalescent COVID-19 samples from the United States, Italy and Spain.

Authors' methods: Using reference gene primer amplification, nucleated cell counts were estimated. Only in-frame clones appear in the TCRdb table, and some are missing; sequencing was by immunoSEQ multiplex PCR. Clone size and the V and J calls come from that table; the DNA yielded D and trimming. The sample lists tens of thousands of clones, about 89% occurring once. Losses at the gene ends were 4 bases for V and 10 bases for J; bases not matched to a gene: 14. The CDR3 length is 16 residues. The germline V gene has CDR1 SGHDT and CDR2 YYEEEE. This sequence originates from a woman between 70 and 85 years old with acute or convalescent COVID-19. The sample was peripheral blood. The chain carries TRBV5-6 and TRBJ2-1; 10 bases are shared with TRBD1. Here the CDR3 DNA reads TGTGCCAGCAGCGACTACTTCGGGACAGGGGACTTAGAGCAGTTCTTC. The encoded protein is CASSDYFGTGDLEQFF.